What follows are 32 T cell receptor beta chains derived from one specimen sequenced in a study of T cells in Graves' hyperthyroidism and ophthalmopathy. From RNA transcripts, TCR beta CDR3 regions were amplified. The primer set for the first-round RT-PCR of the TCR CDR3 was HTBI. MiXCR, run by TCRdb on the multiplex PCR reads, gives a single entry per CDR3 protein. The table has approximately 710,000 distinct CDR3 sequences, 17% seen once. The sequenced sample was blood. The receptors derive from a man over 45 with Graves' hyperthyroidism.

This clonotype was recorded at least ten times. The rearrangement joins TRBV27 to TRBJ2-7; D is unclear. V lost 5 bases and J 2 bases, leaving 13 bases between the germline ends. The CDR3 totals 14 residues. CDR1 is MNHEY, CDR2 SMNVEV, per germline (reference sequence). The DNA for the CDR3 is TGTGCCAGCAGTCCCCGAGGCAAACCCTACGAGCAGTACTTC. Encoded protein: CASSPRGKPYEQYF.

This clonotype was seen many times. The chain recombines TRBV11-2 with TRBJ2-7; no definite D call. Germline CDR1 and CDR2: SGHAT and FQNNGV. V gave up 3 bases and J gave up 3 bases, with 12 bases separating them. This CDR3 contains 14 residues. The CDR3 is CASSFSPGYYEQYF. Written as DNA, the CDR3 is TGTGCCAGCAGCTTTTCACCAGGATACTACGAGCAGTACTTC.

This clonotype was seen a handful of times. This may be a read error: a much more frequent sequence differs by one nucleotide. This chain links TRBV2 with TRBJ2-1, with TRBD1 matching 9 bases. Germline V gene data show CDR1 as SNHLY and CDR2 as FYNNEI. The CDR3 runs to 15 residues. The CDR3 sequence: CARSSGTGSVNEQFF. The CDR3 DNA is TGTGCCCGCAGCTCCGGGACAGGGTCGGTCAATGAGCAGTTCTTC. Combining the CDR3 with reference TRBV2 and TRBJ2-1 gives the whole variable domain EPEVTQTPSHQVTQMGQEVILRCVPISNHLYFYWYRQILGQKVEFLVSFYNNEISEKSEIFDDQFSVERPDGSNFTLKIRSTKLEDSAMYFCARSSGTGSVNEQFFGPGTRLTVL.

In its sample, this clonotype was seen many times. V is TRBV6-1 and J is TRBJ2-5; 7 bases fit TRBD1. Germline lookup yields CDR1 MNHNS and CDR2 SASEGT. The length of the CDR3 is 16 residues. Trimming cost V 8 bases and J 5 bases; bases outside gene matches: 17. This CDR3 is CASEGIQGTGAETQYF. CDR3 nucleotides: TGTGCCAGCGAGGGAATACAGGGAACAGGGGCCGAGACCCAGTACTTC.

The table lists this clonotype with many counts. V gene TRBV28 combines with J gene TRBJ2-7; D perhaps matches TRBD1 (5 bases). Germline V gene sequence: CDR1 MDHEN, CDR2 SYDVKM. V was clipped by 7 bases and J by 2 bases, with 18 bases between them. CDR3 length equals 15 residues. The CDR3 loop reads CASTITGDRTYEQYF. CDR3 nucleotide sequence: TGTGCCAGCACAATAACCGGTGACAGAACCTACGAGCAGTACTTC.

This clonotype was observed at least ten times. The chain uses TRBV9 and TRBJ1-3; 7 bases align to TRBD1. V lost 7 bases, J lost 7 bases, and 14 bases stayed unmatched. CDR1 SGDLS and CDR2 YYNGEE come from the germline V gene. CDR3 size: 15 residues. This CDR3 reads CASDPTGTRGNTIYF. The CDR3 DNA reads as TGTGCCAGCGATCCGACAGGGACCCGTGGGAACACCATATATTTT.

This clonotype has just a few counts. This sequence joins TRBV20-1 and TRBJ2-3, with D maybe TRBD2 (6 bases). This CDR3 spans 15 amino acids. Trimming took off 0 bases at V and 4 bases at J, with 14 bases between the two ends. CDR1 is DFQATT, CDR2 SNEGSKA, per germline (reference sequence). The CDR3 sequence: CSARDLTGAPDTQYF. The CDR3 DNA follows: TGCAGTGCTAGAGATCTGACGGGAGCGCCAGATACGCAGTATTTT.

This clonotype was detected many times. In nucleotides, the CDR3 is TGTGCCAGCAGTGGAACAGGGTTATCTTCTGGGGCCAACGTCCTGACTTTC. Its translation is CASSGTGLSSGANVLTF. The genes are TRBV28 and TRBJ2-6; TRBD1 is a possible D gene (6 bases). This CDR3 spans 17 amino acids. V was shortened by 5 bases and J by 1 base, with 15 bases between the two germline ends. CDR1 is MDHEN and CDR2 is SYDVKM in the germline V gene.

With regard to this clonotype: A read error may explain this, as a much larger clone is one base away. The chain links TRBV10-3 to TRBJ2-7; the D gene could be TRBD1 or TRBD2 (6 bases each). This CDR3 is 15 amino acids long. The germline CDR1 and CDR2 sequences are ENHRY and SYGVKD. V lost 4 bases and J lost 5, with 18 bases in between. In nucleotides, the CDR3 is TGTGCCATCAGTGGTTCTTGGGGGGCCACGGACGAGCAGTACTTC. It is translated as CAISGSWGATDEQYF.

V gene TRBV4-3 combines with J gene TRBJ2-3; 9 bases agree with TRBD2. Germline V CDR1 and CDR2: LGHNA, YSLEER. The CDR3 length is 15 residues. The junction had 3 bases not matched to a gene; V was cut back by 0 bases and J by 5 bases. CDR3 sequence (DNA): TGCGCCAGCAGCCAAGACCTGACTAGCGGAGATACGCAGTATTTT. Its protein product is CASSQDLTSGDTQYF.

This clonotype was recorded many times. The CDR3 loop reads CASSENGRGPGQPQHF. In DNA form, the CDR3 reads TGTGCCAGCAGTGAAAACGGCAGGGGGCCGGGGCAGCCCCAGCATTTT. The rearrangement joins TRBV6-1 to TRBJ1-5; 8 bases are a match to TRBD1. After removal of 2 bases from V and 7 bases from J, the junction contained 10 bases not matched to a gene. The germline V gene encodes CDR1 MNHNS and CDR2 SASEGT. The CDR3 covers 16 residues.

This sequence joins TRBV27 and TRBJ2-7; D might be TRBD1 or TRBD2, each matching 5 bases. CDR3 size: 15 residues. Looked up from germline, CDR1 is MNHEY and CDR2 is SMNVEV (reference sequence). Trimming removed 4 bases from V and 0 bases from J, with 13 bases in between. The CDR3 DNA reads TGTGCCAGCAGTTGGACCGGGACGGTCTCCTACGAGCAGTACTTC. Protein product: CASSWTGTVSYEQYF.

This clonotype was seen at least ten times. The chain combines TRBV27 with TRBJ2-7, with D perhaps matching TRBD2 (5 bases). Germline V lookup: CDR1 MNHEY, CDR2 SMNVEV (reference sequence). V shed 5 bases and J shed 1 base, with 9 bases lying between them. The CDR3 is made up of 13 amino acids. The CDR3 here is CASSQTGSYEQYF. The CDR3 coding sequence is TGTGCCAGCAGTCAAACGGGGTCCTACGAGCAGTACTTC.

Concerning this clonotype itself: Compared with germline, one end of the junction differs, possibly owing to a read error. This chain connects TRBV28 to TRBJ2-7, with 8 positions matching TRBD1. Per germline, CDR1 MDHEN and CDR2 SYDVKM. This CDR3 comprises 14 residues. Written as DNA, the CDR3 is TGTGCCAGCAGTTCGGGACAGGTCACCTACGAGCGGTACTTC. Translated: CASSSGQVTYERYF.

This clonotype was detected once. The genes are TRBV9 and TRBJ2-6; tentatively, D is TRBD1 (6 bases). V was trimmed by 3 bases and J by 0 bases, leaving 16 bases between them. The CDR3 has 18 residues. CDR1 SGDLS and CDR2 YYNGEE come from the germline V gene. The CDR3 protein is CASSARWDIISGANVLTF. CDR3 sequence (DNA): TGTGCCAGCAGCGCGAGATGGGACATAATCTCTGGGGCCAACGTCCTGACTTTC.

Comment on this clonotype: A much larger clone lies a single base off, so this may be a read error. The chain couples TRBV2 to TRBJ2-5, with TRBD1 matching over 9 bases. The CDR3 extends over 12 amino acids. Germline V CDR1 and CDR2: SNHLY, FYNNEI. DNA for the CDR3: TGTGCCAGTAGACAGGGGGGAGAGACCCAGCACTTC. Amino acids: CASRQGGETQHF.

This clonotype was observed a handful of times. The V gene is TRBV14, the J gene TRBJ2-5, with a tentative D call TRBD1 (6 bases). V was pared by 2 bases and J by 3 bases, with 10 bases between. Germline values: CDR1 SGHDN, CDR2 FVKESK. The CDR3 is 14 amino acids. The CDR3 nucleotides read TGTGCCAGCAGCCAACCGGACAGAGAAGAGACCCAGTACTTC. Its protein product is CASSQPDREETQYF.

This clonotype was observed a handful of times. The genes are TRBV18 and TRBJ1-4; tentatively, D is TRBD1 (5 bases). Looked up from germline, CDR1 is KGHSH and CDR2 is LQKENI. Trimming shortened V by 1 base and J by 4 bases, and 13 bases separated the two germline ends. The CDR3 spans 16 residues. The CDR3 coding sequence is TGTGCCAGCTCACCACAAGGACAAGTCCTTAATGAAAAACTGTTTTTT. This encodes CASSPQGQVLNEKLFF. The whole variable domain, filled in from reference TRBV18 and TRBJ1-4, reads NAGVMQNPRHLVRRRGQEARLRCSPMKGHSHVYWYRQLPEEGLKFMVYLQKENIIDESGMPKERFSAEFPKEGPSILRIQQVVRGDSAAYFCASSPQGQVLNEKLFFGSGTQLSVL.

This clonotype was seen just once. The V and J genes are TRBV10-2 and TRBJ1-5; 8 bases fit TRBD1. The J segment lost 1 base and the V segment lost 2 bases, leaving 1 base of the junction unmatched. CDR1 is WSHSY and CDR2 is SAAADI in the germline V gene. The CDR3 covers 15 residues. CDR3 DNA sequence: TGCGCCAGCAGTGAGCAGGGGGCCAGCAATCAGCCCCAGCATTTT. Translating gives CASSEQGASNQPQHF.

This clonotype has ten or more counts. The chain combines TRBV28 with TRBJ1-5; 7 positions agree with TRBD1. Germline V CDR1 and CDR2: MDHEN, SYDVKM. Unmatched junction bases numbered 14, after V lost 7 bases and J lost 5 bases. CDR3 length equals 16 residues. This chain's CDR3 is CASTLIGGRTDQPQHF. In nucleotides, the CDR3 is TGTGCCAGCACCCTAATAGGGGGCAGGACCGATCAGCCCCAGCATTTT.

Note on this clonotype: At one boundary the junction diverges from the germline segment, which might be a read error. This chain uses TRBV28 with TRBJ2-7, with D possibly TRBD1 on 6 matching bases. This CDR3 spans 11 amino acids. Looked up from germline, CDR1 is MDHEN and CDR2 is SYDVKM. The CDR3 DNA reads TGTGCCAGCAGTTTAATGGACAGCAAGGACTTC. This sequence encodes CASSLMDSKDF.

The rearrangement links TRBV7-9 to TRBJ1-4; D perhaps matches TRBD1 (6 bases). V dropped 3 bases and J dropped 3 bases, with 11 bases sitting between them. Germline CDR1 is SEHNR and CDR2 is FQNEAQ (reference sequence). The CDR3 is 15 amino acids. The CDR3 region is CASSLEGGSNEKLFF. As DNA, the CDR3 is TGTGCCAGCAGCTTGGAGGGGGGTTCTAATGAAAAACTGTTTTTT.

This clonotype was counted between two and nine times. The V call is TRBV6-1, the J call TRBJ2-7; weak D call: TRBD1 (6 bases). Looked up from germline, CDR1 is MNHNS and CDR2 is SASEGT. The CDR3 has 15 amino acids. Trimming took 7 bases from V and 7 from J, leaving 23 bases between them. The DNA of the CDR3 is TGTGCCAGCACCAGGGGCGGCAGACCGACGGGGGAGCAGTACTTC. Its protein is CASTRGGRPTGEQYF.

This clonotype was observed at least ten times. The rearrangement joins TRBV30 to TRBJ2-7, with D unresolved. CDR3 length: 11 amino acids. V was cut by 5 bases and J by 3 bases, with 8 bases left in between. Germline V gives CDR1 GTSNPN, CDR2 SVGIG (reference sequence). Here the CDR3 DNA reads TGTGCCTGGGACGCCTTCTACGAGCAGTACTTC. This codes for CAWDAFYEQYF.

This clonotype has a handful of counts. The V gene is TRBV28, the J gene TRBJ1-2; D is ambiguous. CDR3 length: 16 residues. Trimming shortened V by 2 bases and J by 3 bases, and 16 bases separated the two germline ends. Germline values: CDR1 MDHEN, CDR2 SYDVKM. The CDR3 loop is CASSLIVEGGHYGYTF. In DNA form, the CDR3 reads TGTGCCAGCAGTTTAATAGTCGAGGGAGGGCACTATGGCTACACCTTC.

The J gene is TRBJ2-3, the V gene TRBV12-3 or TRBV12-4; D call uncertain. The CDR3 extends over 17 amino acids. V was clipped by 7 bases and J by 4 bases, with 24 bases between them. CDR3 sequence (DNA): TGTGCCAGCATCCAACCGGGTTCGCCAGGCCAGTCAGATACGCAGTATTTT. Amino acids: CASIQPGSPGQSDTQYF.

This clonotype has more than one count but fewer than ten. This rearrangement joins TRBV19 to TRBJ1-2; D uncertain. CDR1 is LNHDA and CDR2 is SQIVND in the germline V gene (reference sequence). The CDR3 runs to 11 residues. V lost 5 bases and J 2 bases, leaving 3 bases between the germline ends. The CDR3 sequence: CASSGNYGYTF. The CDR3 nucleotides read TGTGCCAGTAGTGGAAACTATGGCTACACCTTC.

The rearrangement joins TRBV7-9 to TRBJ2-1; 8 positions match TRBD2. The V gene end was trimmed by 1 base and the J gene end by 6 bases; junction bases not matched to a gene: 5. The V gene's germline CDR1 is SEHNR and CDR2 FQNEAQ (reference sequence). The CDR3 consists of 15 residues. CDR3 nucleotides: TGTGCCAGCAGCTTAGAGGTAGCGGGATCCAATGAGCAGTTCTTC. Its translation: CASSLEVAGSNEQFF.

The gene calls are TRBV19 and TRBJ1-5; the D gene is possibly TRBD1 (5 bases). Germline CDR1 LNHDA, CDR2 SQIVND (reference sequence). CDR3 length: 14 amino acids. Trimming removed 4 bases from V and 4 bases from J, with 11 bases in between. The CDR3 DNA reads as TGTGCCAGTAGTAACGCAGGGAGTAATCAGCCCCAGCATTTT. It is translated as CASSNAGSNQPQHF.

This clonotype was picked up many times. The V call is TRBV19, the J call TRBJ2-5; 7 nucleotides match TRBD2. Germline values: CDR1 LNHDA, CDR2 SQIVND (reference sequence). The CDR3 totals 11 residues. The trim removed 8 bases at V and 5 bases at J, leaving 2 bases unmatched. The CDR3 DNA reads TGTGCCAGTGCTAGCGGCGAGACCCAGTACTTC. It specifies CASASGETQYF.

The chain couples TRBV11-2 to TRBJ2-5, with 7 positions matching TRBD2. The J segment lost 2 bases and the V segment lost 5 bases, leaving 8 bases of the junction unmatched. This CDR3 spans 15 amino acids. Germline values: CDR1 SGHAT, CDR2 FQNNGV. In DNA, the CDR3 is TGTGCCAGCAGCGCCCGTGGCGGGAGTCAAGAGACCCAGTACTTC. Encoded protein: CASSARGGSQETQYF.

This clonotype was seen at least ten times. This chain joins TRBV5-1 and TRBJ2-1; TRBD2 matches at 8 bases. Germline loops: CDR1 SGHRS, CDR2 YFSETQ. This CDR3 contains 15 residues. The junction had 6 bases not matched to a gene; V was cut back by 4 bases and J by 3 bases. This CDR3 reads CASSLIAGRYNEQFF. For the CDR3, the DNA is TGCGCCAGCAGCCTTATAGCGGGACGCTACAATGAGCAGTTCTTC. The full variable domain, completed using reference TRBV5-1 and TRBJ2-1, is KAGVTQTPRYLIKTRGQQVTLSCSPISGHRSVSWYQQTPGQGLQFLFEYFSETQRNKGNFPGRFSGRQFSNSRSEMNVSTLELGDSALYLCASSLIAGRYNEQFFGPGTRLTVL.